Below, one T cell receptor beta chain is given with its context. Its specificity is not known. The donors were in the approximately 120-subject validation cohort, distinct from the approximately 610-subject first cohort. The entry originates in a study of cytomegalovirus exposure and HLA in healthy donors. Only in-frame clones appear in the TCRdb table, and some are missing; sequencing was by immunoSEQ multiplex PCR. The table includes 150,000 or so clones, roughly 86% detected once. Study results and caveats: For cytomegalovirus status, the classifier reportedly gave diagnoses with high specificity and sensitivity.

The CDR3 covers 15 residues. Trimming took off 1 base at V and 3 bases at J, with 10 bases between the two ends. CDR1 is MDHEN, CDR2 SYDVKM, per germline. Sequenced sample: PBMCs. This receptor was identified in a young man in good health and CMV-seropositive. The chain has TRBV28 and TRBJ1-5; D is ambiguous. CDR3: CASSLYDSTNQPQHF. The CDR3 nucleotides are TGTGCCAGCAGTTTATATGATAGTACCAATCAGCCCCAGCATTTT.